The clone carrying this TCR beta chain was picked up one time. The CDR3 totals 15 residues. Germline assignment: CDR1 SGHRS and CDR2 YFSETQ. Trimming left V 9 bases short and J 2 bases short, with 20 bases between. This sample stems from a study of blood T cell repertoires in COVID-19. About the research overall: There were acute and convalescent COVID-19 samples, and they came from the United States, Italy and Spain. From T cells, B-cell-depleted T cells, or PBMCs came the material, which was cDNA or gDNA.

Authors' analysis steps: Estimated nucleated cell counts came from reference gene primer amplification. The repertoire was sequenced with immunoSEQ multiplex PCR; TCRdb's copy has only in-frame clones and lacks some. V and J calls and clone size are as listed in that table; D and trimming were resolved from the DNA. The table shows around 57,000 clones, with 88% occurring only once. The TCR was taken from a woman older than 75 with active COVID-19. The sequenced sample was peripheral blood. This chain uses TRBV5-1 with TRBJ1-1, with a possible D match to TRBD1 (6 bases). CDR3 sequence reads: CATRRGGFRNTEAFF. The CDR3 DNA follows: TGCGCCACCCGGAGGGGGGGCTTCAGAAACACTGAAGCTTTCTTT.